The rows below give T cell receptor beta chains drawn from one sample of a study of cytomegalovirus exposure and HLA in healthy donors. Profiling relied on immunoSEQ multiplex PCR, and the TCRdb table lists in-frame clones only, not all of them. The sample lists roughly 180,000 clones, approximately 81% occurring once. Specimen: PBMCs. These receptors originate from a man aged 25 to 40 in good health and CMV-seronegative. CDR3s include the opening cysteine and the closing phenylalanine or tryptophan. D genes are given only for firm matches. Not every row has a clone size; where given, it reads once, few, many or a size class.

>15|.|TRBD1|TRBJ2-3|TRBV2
CASSNPGQGTDTQYF
TGTGCCAGCAGTAACCCGGGACAGGGTACTGATACGCAGTATTTT
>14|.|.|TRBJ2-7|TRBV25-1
CASGLGDTLYEQYF
TGTGCCAGCGGTCTAGGGGACACCCTCTACGAGCAGTACTTC
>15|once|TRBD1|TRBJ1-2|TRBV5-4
CASSPGTGRVNGYTF
TGTGCCAGCAGCCCGGGGACAGGGAGAGTAAATGGCTACACCTTC
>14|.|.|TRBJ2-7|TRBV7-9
CASSKRELLYEQYF
TGTGCCAGCAGCAAGAGGGAATTACTGTACGAGCAGTACTTC
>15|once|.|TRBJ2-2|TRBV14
CASSLSTQALGELFF
TGTGCCAGCAGCCTTTCTACACAGGCTCTCGGGGAGCTGTTTTTT
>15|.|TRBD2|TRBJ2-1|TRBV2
CASRELAGGPGEQFF
TGTGCCAGCAGAGAGCTAGCGGGAGGGCCTGGAGAGCAGTTCTTC
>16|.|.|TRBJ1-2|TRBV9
CASSVRADSYYYGYTF
TGTGCCAGCAGCGTTCGTGCGGACAGCTACTACTATGGCTACACCTTC
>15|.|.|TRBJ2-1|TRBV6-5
CASSADSPARNEQFF
TGTGCCAGCAGTGCGGACAGTCCGGCCCGCAATGAGCAGTTCTTC
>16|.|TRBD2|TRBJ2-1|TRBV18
CASSPPTSGVGNEQFF
TGTGCCAGCTCACCTCCTACTAGCGGGGTTGGAAATGAGCAGTTCTTC
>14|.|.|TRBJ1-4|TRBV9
CASSEGMTNEKLFF
TGTGCCAGCAGCGAGGGGATGACTAATGAAAAACTGTTTTTT
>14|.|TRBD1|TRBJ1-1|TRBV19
CASSMGQGATEAFF
TGTGCCAGTAGTATGGGACAGGGGGCAACTGAAGCTTTCTTT
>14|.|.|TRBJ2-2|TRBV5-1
CASSSPANTGELFF
TGCGCCAGCAGCTCCCCTGCGAACACCGGGGAGCTGTTTTTT
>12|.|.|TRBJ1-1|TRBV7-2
CASSSTLTEAFF
TGTGCCAGCAGCTCTACCCTCACTGAAGCTTTCTTT
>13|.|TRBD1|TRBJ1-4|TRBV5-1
CASNQGADEKLFF
TGCGCCAGCAACCAGGGGGCAGATGAAAAACTGTTTTTT
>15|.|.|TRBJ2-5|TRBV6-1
CASSAQTVSQETQYF
TGTGCCAGCAGTGCTCAGACAGTTTCCCAAGAGACCCAGTACTTC
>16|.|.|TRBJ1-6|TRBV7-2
CASSLDGSVYNSPLHF
TGTGCCAGCAGCTTAGATGGGAGTGTCTATAATTCACCCCTCCACTTT
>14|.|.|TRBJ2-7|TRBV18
CASSPPSQGYEQYF
TGTGCCAGCTCACCACCGTCACAGGGCTACGAGCAGTACTTC
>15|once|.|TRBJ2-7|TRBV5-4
CASSSGRFYSYEQYF
TGTGCCAGCAGCTCTGGGAGGTTCTACTCCTACGAGCAGTACTTC
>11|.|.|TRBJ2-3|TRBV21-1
CASSTSSTQYF
TGTGCCAGCAGTACTAGTAGTACGCAGTATTTT
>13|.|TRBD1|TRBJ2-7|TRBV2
CASIGQGAYEQYF
TGTGCCAGCATCGGGCAGGGGGCTTACGAGCAGTACTTC
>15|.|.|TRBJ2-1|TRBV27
CASSRRGASYNEQFF
TGTGCCAGCAGCCGGCGGGGAGCAAGCTACAATGAGCAGTTCTTC
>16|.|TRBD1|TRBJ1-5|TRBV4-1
CASSHAAGQGHQPQHF
TGCGCCAGCAGCCATGCTGCGGGACAGGGGCATCAGCCCCAGCATTTT
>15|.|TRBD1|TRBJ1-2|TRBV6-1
CATQRFGQGYYGYTF
TGTGCCACCCAGCGATTTGGACAGGGCTACTATGGCTACACCTTC
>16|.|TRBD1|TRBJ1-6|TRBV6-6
CASSLLDRVGNSPLHF
TGTGCCAGCAGTTTACTGGACAGGGTTGGTAATTCACCCCTCCACTTT
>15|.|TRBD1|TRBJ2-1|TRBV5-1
CASSSTGTGFNEQFF
TGCGCCAGCAGCTCAACCGGGACAGGGTTCAATGAGCAGTTCTTC
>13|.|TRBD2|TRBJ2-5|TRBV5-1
CASSRTRWETQYF
TGCGCCAGTTCTAGGACTAGATGGGAGACCCAGTACTTC